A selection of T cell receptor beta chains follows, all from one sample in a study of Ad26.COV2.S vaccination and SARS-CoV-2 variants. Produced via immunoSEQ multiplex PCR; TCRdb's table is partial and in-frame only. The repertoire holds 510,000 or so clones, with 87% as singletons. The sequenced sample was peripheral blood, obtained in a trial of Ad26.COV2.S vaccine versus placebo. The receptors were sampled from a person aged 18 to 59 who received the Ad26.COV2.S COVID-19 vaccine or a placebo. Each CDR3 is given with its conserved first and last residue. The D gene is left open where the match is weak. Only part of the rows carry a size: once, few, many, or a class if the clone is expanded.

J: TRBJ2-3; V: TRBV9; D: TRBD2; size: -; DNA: TGTGCCAGCAGCGTGAGCGGGATCAGCACAGATACGCAGTATTTT; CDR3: CASSVSGISTDTQYF
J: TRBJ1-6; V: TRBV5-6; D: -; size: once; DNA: TGTGCCAGCAGCCTCGCGGAAGGGAACGGATCACCCCTCCACTTT; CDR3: CASSLAEGNGSPLHF
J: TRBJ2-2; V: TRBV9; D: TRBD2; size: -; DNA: TGTGCCAGCAGCGTAGACCCGGGACTATCGAACACCGGGGAGCTGTTTTTT; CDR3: CASSVDPGLSNTGELFF
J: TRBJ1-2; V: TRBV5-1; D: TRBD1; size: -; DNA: TGCGCCAGCAGCTCTGAAGGGACAGCTTACGGCTACACCTTC; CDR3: CASSSEGTAYGYTF
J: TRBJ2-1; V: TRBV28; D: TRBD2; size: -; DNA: TGTGCCAGCAGTTTCATTAGCGGGGGAGAGTTCTTC; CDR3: CASSFISGGEFF
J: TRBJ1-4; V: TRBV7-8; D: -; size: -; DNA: TGTGCCAGCAGCTTGGGGCCGGGAAATAATGAAAAACTGTTTTTT; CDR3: CASSLGPGNNEKLFF
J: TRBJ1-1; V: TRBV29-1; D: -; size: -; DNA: TGCAGCGTTTCAGTGGGGGGAGGGAACACTGAAGCTTTCTTT; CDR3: CSVSVGGGNTEAFF
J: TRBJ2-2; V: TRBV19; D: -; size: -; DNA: TGTGCCAGTAGGCCCCCTCCCCTGTCCGGGGAGCTGTTTTTT; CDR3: CASRPPPLSGELFF
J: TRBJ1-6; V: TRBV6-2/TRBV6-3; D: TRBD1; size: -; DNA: TGTGCCAGCAGCGCGACAGGGTTGAGGTCACCCCTCCACTTT; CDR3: CASSATGLRSPLHF
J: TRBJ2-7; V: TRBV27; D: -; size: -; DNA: TGTGCCAGCAGTTTCAAAAGAGGTTGGGAGCAGTACTTC; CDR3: CASSFKRGWEQYF
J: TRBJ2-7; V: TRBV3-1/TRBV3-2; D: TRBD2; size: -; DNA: TGTGCCAGCCGGAGCGGGGCCCCCTCCTACGAGCAGTACTTC; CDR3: CASRSGAPSYEQYF
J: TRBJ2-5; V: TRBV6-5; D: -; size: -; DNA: TGTGCCAGCAGTTCGCCCATCAAGACCCCTGGGACCCAGTACTTC; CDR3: CASSSPIKTPGTQYF
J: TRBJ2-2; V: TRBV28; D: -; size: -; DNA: TGTGCCAGCAGTTTAGTGTTAGGGGGGAACACCGGGGAGCTGTTTTTT; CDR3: CASSLVLGGNTGELFF
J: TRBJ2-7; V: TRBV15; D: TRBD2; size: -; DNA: TGTGCCACCACCCTCCGAGCGGGAGGGCCCTACGAGCAGTACTTC; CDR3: CATTLRAGGPYEQYF
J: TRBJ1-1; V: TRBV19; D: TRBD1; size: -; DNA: TGTGCCAGTAGTAGCCAGACAGGGGATGCCCTGAACACTGAAGCTTTCTTT; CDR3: CASSSQTGDALNTEAFF
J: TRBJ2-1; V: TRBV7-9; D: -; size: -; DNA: TGTGCCAGCAGCCGGGACCGGGAATACAATGAGCAGTTCTTC; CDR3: CASSRDREYNEQFF